This T cell receptor (beta chain) stems from a study of blood T cells in healthy people across ages (dated by TCRdb to between 2015 and 2017). Background on the whole study: In model experiments, roughly one uniquely barcoded TCR beta cDNA molecule per two T cells was captured by template switching. Donors were grouped into four age groups: young (average approximately 16 years), middle-aged (around 39), aged (about 60) and long-lived (less than 85). To track age-related changes in TCR beta repertoire diversity, the study relied on deep sequencing normalized with unique cDNA molecular identifiers. Two additional independent replicas of 1 million unique cDNA reads from the same blood draw were analyzed for two donors (one aged 18 to 30 and one aged 80 or older). Donors of different ages were randomly distributed across sequencing lanes to avoid experimental bias. The research as a whole found: Since profiling was done on bulk unsorted PBMCs, naive and antigen-experienced compartments could not be conclusively compared. Because the CMV infection status of the donors was unknown, age-related changes in expanded clonotypes may potentially have been confounded. The long-lived group showed more naive CD4+ T cells, fewer expanded clones and increased TCR diversity than the aged group, suggesting age selection. Observed TCR beta diversity per million T cells fell roughly linearly with age, and a significant reduction was already apparent by age around 40. Estimates of total diversity based on one million sequenced T cells were considered lower bounds and underestimates. The percentage of naive T cells measured by flow cytometry correlated strongly with observed TCR beta diversity.

Systemically healthy Caucasian individuals from Russia, approximately 39 in total and aged roughly 6 to 100 years, were included as donors. Ten milliliters of peripheral blood were drawn from each donor into EDTA-treated Vacutainer tubes. Ficoll-Paque density-gradient centrifugation was used to isolate PBMCs, with at least 6 million per sample. Total RNA, at least 6 micrograms per sample, was extracted from PBMCs with Trizol reagent. For every donor, flow cytometry on a PBMC aliquot measured the percentage of naive CD45RAhigh/CD27high T cells. This clonotype was counted only a few times. What this receptor recognizes is not known. Base quality data are lacking; no much larger clone is found one base away. Library method: 5' RACE. TCRdb lists the instrument as Illumina HiSeq 2500. The second PCR ran for about 7 to 11 cycles and used a J-beta primer mix along with a sample-barcoded 5' primer. A template-switch 5' adaptor carrying 12 random nucleotides introduced a unique molecular identifier onto each TCR beta cDNA molecule. Each sample yielded at least 2.5 million CDR3-containing paired-end reads. All of the RNA was converted into first-strand cDNA using the Mint cDNA synthesis kit, with a TRBC-specific oligonucleotide serving as the primer. Following uracil-DNA glycosylase treatment, all cDNA underwent a first 18-cycle PCR with the universal primers M1SS and BC2_uni_R. Regarding the original processing steps: For normalization, 1 million high-quality reads, each with a distinct molecular identifier, were randomly selected from each sample. Reads with shared molecular identifiers were discarded instead of being binned into consensus sequences. CDR3 identification, clonotype clustering and error correction used MiTCR with a Q25 quality threshold and the strictest error-elimination algorithm. A nonparametric unseen species model with Euler transformation was used to estimate a lower bound on total TCR beta diversity. The raw public reads went through TCRdb reprocessing: fastp at Q25, MiXCR clone calling, in-frame beta chains kept. For every CDR3 protein sequence, its rows merge into one entry that carries the most common genes and DNA. These V and J calls rely on TCRdb rather than the paper's analysis. Recorded for this sample are 700,000 to 800,000 distinct CDR3 sequences; approximately 43% of them occurred a single time. Roughly 20% of the sample comes from the top ten.

Including cysteine and phenylalanine, the CDR3 has 17 amino acids. The CDR3 DNA has 51 bases and is translated from base 1. The V and J ends are trimmed by 1 base and 0 bases, leaving 10 bases between them. CDR1 LGHNA and CDR2 YNFKEQ are derived from the germline V gene. The clonotype originates from a woman aged 55-69 years in good health. The rearrangement joined TRBV4-2 to TRBJ2-6; the D call is possibly TRBD1 or TRBD2, each sharing 6 bases. Sequencing input: blood. The nucleotide sequence reads as follows: TGTGCCAGCAGCCAAGCCTGGGGGGCCTCTGGGGCCAACGTCCTGACTTTC. This is translated as CASSQAWGASGANVLTF.